The sample holds many counts of the clone carrying this T cell receptor beta chain. This entry is derived from a study of blood T cell repertoires in COVID-19. Study at large: Specimens from acute and convalescent COVID-19 originated in the United States, Italy and Spain.

Germline assignment: CDR1 MNHEY and CDR2 SVGAGI. Unmatched junction bases numbered 4, after V lost 5 bases and J lost 5 bases. The CDR3 consists of 13 residues. The method was immunoSEQ multiplex PCR; TCRdb's version includes in-frame clones alone and lacks a portion of them. The table includes approximately 150,000 clones, around nine tenths detected once. The chain links TRBV6-5 to TRBJ1-1, with TRBD1 matching over 8 bases. What was sequenced was peripheral blood. This sequence was found in a human donor in a cohort sampled during active COVID-19. CDR3 coding DNA: TGTGCCAGCAGTCTCAGACAGGGGACTGAAGCTTTCTTT. Protein: CASSLRQGTEAFF.